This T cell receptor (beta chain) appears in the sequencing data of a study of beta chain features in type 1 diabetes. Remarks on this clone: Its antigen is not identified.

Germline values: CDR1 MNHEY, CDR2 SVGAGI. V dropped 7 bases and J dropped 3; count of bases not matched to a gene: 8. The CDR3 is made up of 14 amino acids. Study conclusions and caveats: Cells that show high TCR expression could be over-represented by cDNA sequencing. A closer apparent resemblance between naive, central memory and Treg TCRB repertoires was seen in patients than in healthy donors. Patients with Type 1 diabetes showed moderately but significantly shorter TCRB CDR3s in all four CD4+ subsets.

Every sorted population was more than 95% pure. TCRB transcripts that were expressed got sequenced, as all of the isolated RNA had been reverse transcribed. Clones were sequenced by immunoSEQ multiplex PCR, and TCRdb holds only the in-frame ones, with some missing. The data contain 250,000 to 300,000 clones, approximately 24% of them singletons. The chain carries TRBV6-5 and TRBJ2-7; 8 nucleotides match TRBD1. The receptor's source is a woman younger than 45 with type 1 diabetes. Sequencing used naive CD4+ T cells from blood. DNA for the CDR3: TGTGCCAGCAAGAAAGACAGGGGAATCTACGAGCAGTACTTC. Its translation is CASKKDRGIYEQYF.